The T cell receptor beta chain described here comes from a study of T cells in localized non-small cell lung cancer. With respect to this clone: Its antigen remains unknown.

Study conclusions and caveats: A higher density of T cells in blood coincided with extended overall survival.

Libraries were prepared by immunoSEQ multiplex PCR; TCRdb keeps only in-frame clonotypes and omits some of them. The sample yields 4,300 or so clones, approximately 93% seen once. The CDR3 length is 10 residues. The TCR comes from a woman aged 35 to 75 with stage I lung adenocarcinoma. The sample was peripheral blood, taken before any cancer treatment. The J gene is TRBJ2-1, the V gene TRBV21-1; the table's D gene call, TRBD2, was not cross checked with the DNA. TRBV21-1 is assigned pseudogene status. The CDR3 region is CASSKPSQFF. The CDR3 bases are TGTGCCAGCAGCAAACCCTCCCAGTTCTTC.